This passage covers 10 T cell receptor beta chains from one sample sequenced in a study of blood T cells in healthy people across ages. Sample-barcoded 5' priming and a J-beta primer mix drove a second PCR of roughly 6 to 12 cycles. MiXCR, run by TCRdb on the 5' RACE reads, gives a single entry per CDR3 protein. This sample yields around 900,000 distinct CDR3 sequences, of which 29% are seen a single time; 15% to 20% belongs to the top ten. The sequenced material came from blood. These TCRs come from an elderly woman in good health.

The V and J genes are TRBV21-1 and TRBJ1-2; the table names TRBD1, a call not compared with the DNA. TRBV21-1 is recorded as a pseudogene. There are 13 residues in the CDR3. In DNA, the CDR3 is TGTGCCAGCAGCCGGGACACAGACTATGGCTACACCTTC. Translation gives CASSRDTDYGYTF.

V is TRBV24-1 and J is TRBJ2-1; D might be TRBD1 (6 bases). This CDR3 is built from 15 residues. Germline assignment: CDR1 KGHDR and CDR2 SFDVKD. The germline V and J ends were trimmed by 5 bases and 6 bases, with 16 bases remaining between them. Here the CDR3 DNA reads TGTGCCACCAGTGTTCAACAGGGCGGATTCAATGAGCAGTTCTTC. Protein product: CATSVQQGGFNEQFF.

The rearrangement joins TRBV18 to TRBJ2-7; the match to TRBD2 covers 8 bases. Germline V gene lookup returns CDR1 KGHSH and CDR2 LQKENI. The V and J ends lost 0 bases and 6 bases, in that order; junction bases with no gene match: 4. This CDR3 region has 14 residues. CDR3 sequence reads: CASSPPAGAGEQYF. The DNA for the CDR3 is TGTGCCAGCTCACCACCAGCGGGGGCGGGCGAGCAGTACTTC.

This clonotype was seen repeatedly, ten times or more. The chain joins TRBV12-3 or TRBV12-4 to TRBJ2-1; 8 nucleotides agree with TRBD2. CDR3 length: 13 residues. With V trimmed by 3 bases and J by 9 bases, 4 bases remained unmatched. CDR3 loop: CASSFASGLEQFF. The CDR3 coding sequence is TGTGCCAGCAGTTTCGCTAGCGGGCTTGAGCAGTTCTTC.

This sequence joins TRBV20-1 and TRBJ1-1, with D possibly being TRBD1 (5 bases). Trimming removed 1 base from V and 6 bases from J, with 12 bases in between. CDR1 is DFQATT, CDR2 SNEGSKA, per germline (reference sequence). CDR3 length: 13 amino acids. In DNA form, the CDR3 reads TGCAGTGCTAGAGGGGGGGTGGGCTCTGAAGCTTTCTTT. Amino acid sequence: CSARGGVGSEAFF.

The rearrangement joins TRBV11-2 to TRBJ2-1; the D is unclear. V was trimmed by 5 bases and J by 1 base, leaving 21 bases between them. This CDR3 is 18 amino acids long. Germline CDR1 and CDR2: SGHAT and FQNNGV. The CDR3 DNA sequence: TGTGCCAGCAGCCACCTTAAATTCTTGTTCTCTTCCTACAATGAGCAGTTCTTC. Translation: CASSHLKFLFSSYNEQFF.

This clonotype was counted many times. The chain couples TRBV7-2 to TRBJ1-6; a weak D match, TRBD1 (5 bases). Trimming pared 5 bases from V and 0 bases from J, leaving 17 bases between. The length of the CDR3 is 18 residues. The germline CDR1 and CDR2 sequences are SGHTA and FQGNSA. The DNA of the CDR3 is TGTGCCAGCAGCGGAAATCAGGGTCGGGGCTCCTATAATTCACCCCTCCACTTT. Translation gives CASSGNQGRGSYNSPLHF.

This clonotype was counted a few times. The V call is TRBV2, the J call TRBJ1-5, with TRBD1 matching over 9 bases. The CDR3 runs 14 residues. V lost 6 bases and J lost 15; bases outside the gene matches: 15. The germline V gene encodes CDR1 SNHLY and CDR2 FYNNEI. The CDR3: CASRSGTGSYKWHF. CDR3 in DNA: TGTGCCAGCAGATCCGGGACAGGGAGTTATAAATGGCATTTT. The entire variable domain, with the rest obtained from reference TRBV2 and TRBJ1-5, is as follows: EPEVTQTPSHQVTQMGQEVILRCVPISNHLYFYWYRQILGQKVEFLVSFYNNEISEKSEIFDDQFSVERPDGSNFTLKIRSTKLEDSAMYFCASRSGTGSYKWHFGDGTRLSIL.

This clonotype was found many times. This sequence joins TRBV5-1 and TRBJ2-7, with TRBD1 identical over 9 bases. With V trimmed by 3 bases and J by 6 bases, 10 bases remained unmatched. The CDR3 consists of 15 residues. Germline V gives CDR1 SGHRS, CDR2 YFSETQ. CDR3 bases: TGCGCCAGCAGCTACACCGGGACAGGGTTTAGCGAGCAGTACTTC. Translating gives CASSYTGTGFSEQYF.

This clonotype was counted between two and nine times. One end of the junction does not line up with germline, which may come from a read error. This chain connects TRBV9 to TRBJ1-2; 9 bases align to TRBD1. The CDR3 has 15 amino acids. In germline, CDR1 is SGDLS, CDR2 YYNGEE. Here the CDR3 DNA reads TGTGTCAGCAGCGTCCTCGGGACAGGGTCGCCTGGCTACACCTTC. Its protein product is CVSSVLGTGSPGYTF. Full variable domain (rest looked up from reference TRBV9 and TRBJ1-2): DSGVTQTPKHLITATGQRVTLRCSPRSGDLSVYWYQQSLDQGLQFLIQYYNGEERAKGNILERFSAQQFPDLHSELNLSSLELGDSALYFCVSSVLGTGSPGYTFGSGTRLTVV.